The rows below give T cell receptor beta chains drawn from one sample of a study of cytomegalovirus exposure and HLA in healthy donors. Sequencing was performed with immunoSEQ multiplex PCR; in TCRdb, only in-frame clones are kept and a portion is missing. The data hold some 200,000 clones, with about four fifths observed a single time. What was sequenced was PBMCs. All receptors come from a woman in her forties or fifties in good health and CMV-seropositive. Each CDR3 is given with its conserved first and last residue. The D gene is left open where the match is weak. Rows give clone size only sometimes, using once, few, many, or a class for an expanded clone.

J,V,size,D,CDR3,DNA
TRBJ1-1,TRBV6-5,-,-,CASRVSLRTEAFF,TGTGCCAGCCGTGTAAGTTTGCGGACTGAAGCTTTCTTT
TRBJ2-3,TRBV7-2,-,TRBD2,CASSLPTSSTDTQYF,TGTGCCAGCAGCCTACCGACTAGCTCCACAGATACGCAGTATTTT
TRBJ2-7,TRBV27,-,-,CATQANDLSYEQYF,TGTGCCACCCAGGCAAATGATTTATCCTACGAGCAGTACTTC
TRBJ1-5,TRBV28,few,-,CASSLAQSVQPQHF,TGTGCCAGCAGTTTAGCGCAATCGGTACAGCCCCAGCATTTT
TRBJ2-5,TRBV7-6,-,TRBD1,CASSLFPMTGRETQYF,TGTGCCAGCAGCTTATTTCCGATGACAGGGCGGGAGACCCAGTACTTC
TRBJ2-7,TRBV7-9,-,TRBD2,CSSSPGLAGYTSEQYF,TGTTCCAGCAGCCCTGGACTAGCGGGATATACCTCCGAGCAGTACTTC
TRBJ1-4,TRBV5-1,few,-,CASSGGGGEKLFF,TGCGCCAGCAGCGGGGGCGGGGGTGAAAAACTGTTTTTT
TRBJ1-2,TRBV19,-,-,CASSLLEGSGYTF,TGTGCCAGTAGTCTCCTGGAGGGCTCTGGCTACACCTTC
TRBJ1-1,TRBV19,-,TRBD1,CASSSDRVAEAFF,TGTGCCAGTAGTAGCGACAGGGTGGCTGAAGCTTTCTTT
TRBJ1-6,TRBV7-6,-,TRBD1,CASSFRDRGNSPLHF,TGTGCCAGCAGCTTCCGGGACAGGGGTAATTCACCCCTCCACTTT
TRBJ2-1,TRBV7-3,-,TRBD1,CASSLDRSSYNEQFF,TGTGCCAGCAGCTTGGACAGGAGCTCCTACAATGAGCAGTTCTTC
TRBJ2-3,TRBV9,-,TRBD2,CASSVGSGGATDTQYF,TGTGCCAGCAGCGTAGGAAGCGGGGGGGCGACGGATACGCAGTATTTT
TRBJ2-7,TRBV2,-,-,CASRRQAYEQYF,TGTGCCAGCAGACGACAGGCCTACGAGCAGTACTTC